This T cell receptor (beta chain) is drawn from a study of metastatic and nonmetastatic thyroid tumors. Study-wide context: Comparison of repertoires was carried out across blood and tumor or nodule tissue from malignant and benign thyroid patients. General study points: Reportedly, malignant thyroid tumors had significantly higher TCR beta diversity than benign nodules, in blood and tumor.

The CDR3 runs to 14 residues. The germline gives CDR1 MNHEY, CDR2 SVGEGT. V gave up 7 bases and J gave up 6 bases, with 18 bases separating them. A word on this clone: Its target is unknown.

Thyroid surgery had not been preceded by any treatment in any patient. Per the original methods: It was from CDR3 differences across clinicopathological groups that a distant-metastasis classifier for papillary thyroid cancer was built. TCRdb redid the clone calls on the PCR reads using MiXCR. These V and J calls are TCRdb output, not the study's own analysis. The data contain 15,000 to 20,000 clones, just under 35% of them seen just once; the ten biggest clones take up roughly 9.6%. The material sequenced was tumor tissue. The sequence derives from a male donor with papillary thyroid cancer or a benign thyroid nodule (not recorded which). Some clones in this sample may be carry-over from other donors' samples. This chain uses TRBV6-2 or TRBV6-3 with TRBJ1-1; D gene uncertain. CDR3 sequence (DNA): TGTGCCAGCATCCCGCGGGGTAACGCAGCTGAAGCTTTCTTT. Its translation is CASIPRGNAAEAFF.